A single sample is the source of the 29 T cell receptor beta chains below, sequenced in a study of response to subunit inactivated influenza vaccine. In TCRdb, the RT-PCR reads were re-called with MiXCR into one record per CDR3 protein. In the table there are approximately 530,000 distinct CDR3 sequences, approximately 6.9% of which are singletons. The material was PBMCs from blood, obtained around 25 months after vaccination. The receptors originated from a man in his fifties or sixties who received an inactivated influenza vaccine.

The rearrangement uses TRBV3-1 and TRBJ2-3; TRBD2 is a possible D gene (5 bases). CDR3 length equals 16 residues. V dropped 4 bases and J dropped 1 base, with 15 bases sitting between them. Germline V lookup: CDR1 LGHDT, CDR2 YNNKEL (reference sequence). CDR3 loop: CASSLGIKGGTDTQYF. CDR3 DNA sequence: TGTGCCAGCAGCCTCGGGATCAAAGGAGGCACAGATACGCAGTATTTT.

In this sample, this clonotype turned up many times. The CDR3 coding sequence is TGTGCCAGCAGCTTATTCGCTAGCGGGGGCTATGAGCAGTTCTTC. This gives the protein CASSLFASGGYEQFF. This rearrangement joins TRBV7-8 to TRBJ2-1, with 10 bases lining up with TRBD2. J gave up 8 bases and V 2 bases, and 6 bases lay outside the gene matches. The CDR3 has 15 residues. Germline V CDR1 and CDR2: SGHVS, FQNEAQ.

This clonotype was seen more than once but under ten times. The chain joins TRBV4-1 to TRBJ1-2, with D possibly TRBD1 on 5 matching bases. V gave up 0 bases and J gave up 7 bases, with 15 bases separating them. From germline, CDR1 is MGHRA and CDR2 YSYEKL. The CDR3 has 15 amino acids. CDR3 nucleotides: TGCGCCAGCAGCCAAGATTGGAGTTTGGACACTGGCTACACCTTC. Its translation is CASSQDWSLDTGYTF.

This clonotype was recorded a few times. The genes are TRBV28 and TRBJ2-3, with TRBD2 identical over 10 bases. V shed 1 base, J shed 3 bases, and the junction held 7 bases outside the gene matches. CDR1 MDHEN and CDR2 SYDVKM come from the germline V gene. CDR3 length: 17 residues. CDR3 amino acids: CASSLYSSGSWTDTQYF. In DNA, the CDR3 is TGTGCCAGCAGTTTATACTCTAGCGGGAGCTGGACAGATACGCAGTATTTT. The variable domain in full, completed from reference TRBV28 and TRBJ2-3, reads DVKVTQSSRYLVKRTGEKVFLECVQDMDHENMFWYRQDPGLGLRLIYFSYDVKMKEKGDIPEGYSVSREKKERFSLILESASTNQTSMYLCASSLYSSGSWTDTQYFGPGTRLTVL.

The count of this clonotype is one. The chain carries TRBV19 and TRBJ2-1; TRBD2 matches at 9 bases. The CDR3 sequence is 14 residues long. Germline loops: CDR1 LNHDA, CDR2 SQIVND (reference sequence). V was pared by 6 bases and J by 5 bases, with 5 bases of the junction left unmatched. The CDR3 region is CASRALAGNNEQFF. The DNA of the CDR3 is TGTGCCAGTAGGGCACTAGCGGGTAACAATGAGCAGTTCTTC. The variable domain in full, completed from reference TRBV19 and TRBJ2-1, reads DGGITQSPKYLFRKEGQNVTLSCEQNLNHDAMYWYRQDPGQGLRLIYYSQIVNDFQKGDIAEGYSVSREKKESFPLTVTSAQKNPTAFYLCASRALAGNNEQFFGPGTRLTVL.

This clonotype was recorded a few times. The CDR3 loop reads CASSVRLAGGNEQFF. CDR3 DNA sequence: TGTGCCAGCAGTGTACGACTAGCGGGTGGGAATGAGCAGTTCTTC. The genes are TRBV6-1 and TRBJ2-1; 10 bases are shared with TRBD2. The J segment lost 7 bases and the V segment lost 4 bases, leaving 7 bases of the junction unmatched. Germline V gene lookup returns CDR1 MNHNS and CDR2 SASEGT. The CDR3 contains 15 residues.

In this sample, this clonotype turned up a few times. The chain joins TRBV5-1 to TRBJ2-3, with 10 bases identical to TRBD2. This CDR3 is 14 amino acids long. Trimming took 6 bases from V and 6 from J; bases not matched to a gene: 7. Germline CDR1 reads SGHRS; CDR2 reads YFSETQ. The CDR3, as DNA: TGCGCCAGCACTCCTAGCGGGGGCTTGGATACGCAGTATTTT. Translating it yields CASTPSGGLDTQYF.

This chain links TRBV20-1 with TRBJ2-5, with 8 bases lining up with TRBD2. The J segment lost 2 bases and the V segment lost 1 base, leaving 12 bases of the junction unmatched. This CDR3 is built from 17 residues. Germline V gives CDR1 DFQATT, CDR2 SNEGSKA (reference sequence). The DNA for the CDR3 is TGCAGTGCTAGAGCTCTAGCGGGCCGGGCGGAACAAGAGACCCAGTACTTC. This translates into CSARALAGRAEQETQYF.

This clonotype was picked up many times. The chain has TRBV29-1 and TRBJ2-2, with a possible D match to TRBD1 (5 bases). V was cut by 7 bases and J by 5 bases, with 11 bases left in between. The CDR3 spans 12 residues. Per germline, CDR1 SQVTM and CDR2 ANQGSEA. CDR3 sequence (DNA): TGCAGCGGGTCTCACAGGACCGGGGAGCTGTTTTTT. Protein sequence: CSGSHRTGELFF.

In its sample, this clonotype was seen a few times. The chain combines TRBV29-1 with TRBJ2-1; 10 nucleotides line up with TRBD2. Germline V CDR1 and CDR2: SQVTM, ANQGSEA. The CDR3 covers 14 residues. V lost 3 bases to trimming and J lost 6 bases; unmatched junction nucleotides: 5. CDR3 protein: CSVDASGGTNEQFF. As DNA, the CDR3 is TGCAGCGTTGATGCTAGCGGGGGCACCAATGAGCAGTTCTTC.

The chain is built from TRBV11-2 and TRBJ2-3, with 10 bases aligning to TRBD2. This CDR3 has 18 residues. The trim removed 6 bases at V and 4 bases at J, leaving 16 bases unmatched. Germline loops: CDR1 SGHAT, CDR2 FQNNGV. The CDR3 coding sequence is TGTGCCAGCAGTCCAAAAGCCTTACTAGCGGGGTTGGCAGATACGCAGTATTTT. Its protein is CASSPKALLAGLADTQYF.

This clonotype was found a few times. The rearrangement links TRBV4-2 to TRBJ2-5; maybe TRBD1 (7 bases). Trimming took 3 bases from V and 2 from J, leaving 16 bases between them. Germline lookup yields CDR1 LGHNA and CDR2 YNFKEQ. The CDR3 totals 16 residues. The CDR3: CASSQDSGGLQETQYF. CDR3 nucleotide sequence: TGTGCCAGCAGCCAGGATTCAGGGGGACTTCAAGAGACCCAGTACTTC.

This clonotype was picked up a small number of times. The V call is TRBV7-8, the J call TRBJ2-1, with 11 bases lining up with TRBD2. V was pared by 6 bases and J by 4 bases, with 8 bases of the junction left unmatched. Germline lookup yields CDR1 SGHVS and CDR2 FQNEAQ. CDR3 size: 16 residues. The CDR3 coding sequence is TGTGCCAGCAGAAACACCGGGACTAGCGGTTACAATGAGCAGTTCTTC. Protein product: CASRNTGTSGYNEQFF.

This clonotype was recorded at least ten times. The CDR3 loop is CASSYGANQPQHF. CDR3 nucleotide sequence: TGTGCCAGCAGTTACGGGGCCAATCAGCCCCAGCATTTT. The chain couples TRBV6-2 or TRBV6-3 to TRBJ1-5, with D possibly matching TRBD1 (5 bases). Germline-derived CDR1 and CDR2 are MNHEY and SVGEGT. The CDR3 length is 13 residues. V was cut by 2 bases and J by 3 bases, with 5 bases left in between.

The J gene is TRBJ2-7, the V gene TRBV6-1; D might be TRBD1 (5 bases). The CDR3 contains 15 residues. Deletions cut 5 bases from V and 4 bases from J, with 18 bases between. The germline V gene encodes CDR1 MNHNS and CDR2 SASEGT. CDR3 protein: CASSPDIGSRYEQYF. The DNA of the CDR3 is TGTGCCAGCAGTCCGGACATAGGTAGTAGATACGAGCAGTACTTC.

The chain links TRBV10-3 to TRBJ1-5; no clear D gene. V lost 3 bases and J lost 2, with 5 bases in between. CDR3 length: 13 amino acids. CDR1 and CDR2 (germline): ENHRY, SYGVKD. The CDR3 DNA reads TGTGCCATCAGTGACGGGGGCAATCAGCCCCAGCATTTT. Protein sequence: CAISDGGNQPQHF.

This clonotype was recorded many times. The CDR3 is CSARYRDSYNEQFF. CDR3 coding DNA: TGCAGTGCTAGGTACAGGGATTCCTACAATGAGCAGTTCTTC. The chain employs TRBV20-1 and TRBJ2-1, with D maybe TRBD1 (6 bases). Trimming removed 3 bases at V and 1 base at J, with 10 bases between. Germline CDR1 reads DFQATT; CDR2 reads SNEGSKA (reference sequence). This CDR3 contains 14 residues.

This chain connects TRBV15 to TRBJ1-6; 9 nucleotides line up with TRBD1. This CDR3 is built from 15 residues. Germline CDR1 LNHNV, CDR2 YYDKDF (reference sequence). The trim removed 5 bases at V and 9 bases at J, leaving 8 bases unmatched. The CDR3 region has the DNA TGTGCCACCAGCGGCCGGGACAGGGTCGGTTCACCCCTCCACTTT. This gives the protein CATSGRDRVGSPLHF. The whole variable domain, filled in from reference TRBV15 and TRBJ1-6, reads DAMVIQNPRYQVTQFGKPVTLSCSQTLNHNVMYWYQQKSSQAPKLLFHYYDKDFNNEADTPDNFQSRRPNTSFCFLDIRSPGLGDTAMYLCATSGRDRVGSPLHFGNGTRLTVT.

Turning to this clonotype: The CDR3 carries no conserved terminal phenylalanine or tryptophan, so it likely arises from a read error. This rearrangement joins TRBV12-3 or TRBV12-4 to TRBJ2-3, with D uncertain. The CDR3 is 11 residues long. The CDR3 bases are TGTACCAGCAGTTTAGCAGATACGCAGTATATT. It translates to CTSSLADTQYI.

This CDR3 reads CASSPLEAAGGPRTQYF. In DNA, the CDR3 is TGCGCCAGCAGCCCTCTGGAGGCAGCGGGGGGCCCTCGGACCCAGTACTTC. The V and J genes are TRBV5-1 and TRBJ2-5; 9 nucleotides agree with TRBD2. Trimming at V came to 4 bases and at J to 7 bases, leaving 17 bases not matched to a gene. Germline assignment: CDR1 SGHRS and CDR2 YFSETQ. The CDR3 loop spans 17 amino acids.

This clonotype was observed a handful of times. The chain joins TRBV20-1 to TRBJ2-3; D is perhaps TRBD2 (6 bases). Germline V CDR1 and CDR2: DFQATT, SNEGSKA (reference sequence). V dropped 5 bases and J dropped 4 bases, with 22 bases sitting between them. This CDR3 is built from 16 residues. The CDR3 is CSAPRRTGDPPDTQYF. The CDR3 DNA is TGCAGTGCTCCCCGTCGCACGGGGGACCCCCCAGATACGCAGTATTTT.

This clonotype occurred many times. V is TRBV12-3 or TRBV12-4 and J is TRBJ2-5; 9 positions agree with TRBD1. This CDR3 spans 13 amino acids. Trimming took 7 bases from V and 5 from J; bases not matched to a gene: 5. The DNA for the CDR3 is TGTGCCAGCAACCGGGACAGGGAGGAGACCCAGTACTTC. Translated, it gives CASNRDREETQYF.

DNA for the CDR3: TGCGCCAGCAGCGCTACTAGACCCGTCGGGCTAGACACTGAAGCTTTCTTT. It codes for CASSATRPVGLDTEAFF. The chain combines TRBV5-1 with TRBJ1-1; D gene ambiguous. V shed 4 bases and J shed 3 bases, with 22 bases lying between them. The CDR3 is 17 residues long. CDR1 is SGHRS, CDR2 YFSETQ, per germline.

The chain employs TRBV20-1 and TRBJ1-1, with D possibly TRBD1 on 6 matching bases. This CDR3 region has 14 residues. Germline V gene data show CDR1 as DFQATT and CDR2 as SNEGSKA (reference sequence). V lost 0 bases and J lost 4, with 12 bases in between. Here the CDR3 DNA reads TGCAGTGCTAGAGATCCCGGAGGGGGCACTGAAGCTTTCTTT. Its protein product is CSARDPGGGTEAFF.

This clonotype was counted only a few times. The chain links TRBV11-2 to TRBJ2-5; TRBD2 might be the D (5 bases). The V end was cut by 2 bases, the J end by 5 bases, with 12 bases between. The CDR3 spans 14 residues. Germline values: CDR1 SGHAT, CDR2 FQNNGV. This CDR3 reads CASSLYEGRETQYF. For the CDR3, the DNA is TGTGCCAGCAGCTTATACGAGGGTCGGGAGACCCAGTACTTC.

This clonotype has more than one count but fewer than ten. V gene TRBV7-3 combines with J gene TRBJ2-1; possibly TRBD2 for D (6 bases). Trimming cost V 1 base and J 0 bases, with 13 bases left between them. This CDR3 comprises 17 residues. CDR1 and CDR2 from the germline V gene are SGHTA and FQGTGA. The DNA of the CDR3 is TGTGCCAGCAGCTTAAGTGGCGGAGCGGGCTCCTACAATGAGCAGTTCTTC. The encoded protein is CASSLSGGAGSYNEQFF.

This clonotype was picked up many times. The chain employs TRBV10-3 and TRBJ1-2; 8 bases are a match to TRBD1. Germline CDR1 is ENHRY and CDR2 is SYGVKD. The length of the CDR3 is 13 residues. V dropped 11 bases and J dropped 6; count of bases not matched to a gene: 11. In DNA, the CDR3 is TGTGCCGCCTCGACAGGGGATTACGATGGCTACACCTTC. This translates into CAASTGDYDGYTF.

This clonotype was seen ten or more times. V gene TRBV7-2 combines with J gene TRBJ2-5, with D uncertain. This CDR3 region has 14 residues. Germline V gives CDR1 SGHTA, CDR2 FQGNSA. The V gene lost 3 bases and the J gene lost 3 bases, with 11 bases spanning the gap. The CDR3 DNA reads TGTGCCAGCAGCTTTTATCCAGCTGAAGAGACCCAGTACTTC. It is translated as CASSFYPAEETQYF.

The chain is built from TRBV4-1 and TRBJ2-6, with D hard to call. Germline CDR1 and CDR2: MGHRA and YSYEKL. The V end lost 0 bases, the J end lost 5 bases, and 11 bases lay between the germline ends. CDR3 length equals 16 residues. The CDR3: CASSQERISRANVLTF. The DNA for the CDR3 is TGCGCCAGCAGCCAAGAAAGGATCTCCCGGGCCAACGTCCTGACTTTC.